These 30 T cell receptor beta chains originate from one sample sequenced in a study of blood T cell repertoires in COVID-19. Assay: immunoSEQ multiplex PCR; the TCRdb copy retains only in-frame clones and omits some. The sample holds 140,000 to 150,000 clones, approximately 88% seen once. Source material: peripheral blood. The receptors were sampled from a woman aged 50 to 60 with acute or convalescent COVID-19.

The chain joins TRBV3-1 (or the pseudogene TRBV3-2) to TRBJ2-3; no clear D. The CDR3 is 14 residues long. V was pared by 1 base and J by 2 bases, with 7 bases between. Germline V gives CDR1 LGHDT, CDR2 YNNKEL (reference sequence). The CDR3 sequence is CASSQGRYTDTQYF. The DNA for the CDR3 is TGTGCCAGCAGCCAAGGCAGGTACACAGATACGCAGTATTTT.

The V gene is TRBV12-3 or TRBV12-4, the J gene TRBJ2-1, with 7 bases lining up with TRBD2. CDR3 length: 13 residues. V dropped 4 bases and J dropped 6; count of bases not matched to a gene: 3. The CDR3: CASSSGGSNEQFF. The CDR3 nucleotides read TGTGCCAGCAGTTCTGGCGGGAGCAATGAGCAGTTCTTC.

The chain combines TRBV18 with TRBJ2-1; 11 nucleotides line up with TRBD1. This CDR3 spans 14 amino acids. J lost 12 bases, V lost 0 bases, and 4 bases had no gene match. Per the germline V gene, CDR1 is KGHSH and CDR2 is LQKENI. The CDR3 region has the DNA TGTGCCAGCTCACCACCGGGACAGGGGGATTGGCAGTTCTTC. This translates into CASSPPGQGDWQFF.

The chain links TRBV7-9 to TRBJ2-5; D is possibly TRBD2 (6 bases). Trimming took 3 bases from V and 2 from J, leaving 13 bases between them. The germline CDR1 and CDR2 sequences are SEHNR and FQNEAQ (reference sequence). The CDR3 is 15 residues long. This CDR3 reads CASSFVGGKQETQYF. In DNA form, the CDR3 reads TGTGCCAGCAGCTTCGTTGGGGGGAAGCAAGAGACCCAGTACTTC.

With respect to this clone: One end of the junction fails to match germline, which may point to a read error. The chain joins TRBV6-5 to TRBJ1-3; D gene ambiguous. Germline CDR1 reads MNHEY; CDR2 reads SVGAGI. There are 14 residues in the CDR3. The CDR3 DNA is TGTGCCAGCATTTACCGGTCTTCTGGAAACACCATATATTTT. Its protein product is CASIYRSSGNTIYF.

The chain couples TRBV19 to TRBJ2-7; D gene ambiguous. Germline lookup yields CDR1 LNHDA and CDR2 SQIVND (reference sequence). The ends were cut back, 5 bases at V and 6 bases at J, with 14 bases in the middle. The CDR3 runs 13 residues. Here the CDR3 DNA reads TGTGCCAGTAGTCTGCCAGGTTCTTCCGAGCAGTACTTC. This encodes CASSLPGSSEQYF.

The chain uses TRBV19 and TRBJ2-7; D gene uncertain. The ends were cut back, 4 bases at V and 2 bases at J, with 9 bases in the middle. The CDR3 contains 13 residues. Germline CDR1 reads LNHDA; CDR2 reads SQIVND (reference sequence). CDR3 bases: TGTGCCAGTAGTAGGGCAGACCCCTACGAGCAGTACTTC. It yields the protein CASSRADPYEQYF.

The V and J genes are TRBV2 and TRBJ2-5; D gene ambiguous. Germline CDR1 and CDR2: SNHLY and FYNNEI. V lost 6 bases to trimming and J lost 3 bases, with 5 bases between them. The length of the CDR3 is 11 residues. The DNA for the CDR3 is TGTGCCAGCAGGTCAGAAGAGACCCAGTACTTC. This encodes CASRSEETQYF.

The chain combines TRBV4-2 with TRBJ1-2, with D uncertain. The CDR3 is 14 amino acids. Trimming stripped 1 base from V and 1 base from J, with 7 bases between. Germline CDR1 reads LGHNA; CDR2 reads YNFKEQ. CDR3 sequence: CASSQGRVNYGYTF. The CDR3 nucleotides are TGTGCCAGCAGCCAAGGCCGGGTTAACTATGGCTACACCTTC.

CDR3 in DNA: TGTGCCAGCAGCTTGCGACTCCTCGCTGGAAACACCATATATTTT. Translated, it gives CASSLRLLAGNTIYF. This rearrangement joins TRBV5-6 to TRBJ1-3; D gene unclear. Germline lookup yields CDR1 SGHDT and CDR2 YYEEEE. The CDR3 spans 15 residues. Between the trimmed V and J ends, which lost 1 base and 2 bases, there was a span of 10 bases.

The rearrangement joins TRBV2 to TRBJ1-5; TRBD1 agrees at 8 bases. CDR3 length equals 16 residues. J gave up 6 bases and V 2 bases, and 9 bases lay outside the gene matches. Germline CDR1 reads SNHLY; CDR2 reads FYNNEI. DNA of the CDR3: TGTGCCAGCAGTGAACAGGGGGCGCGGTCGGGTCAGCCCCAGCATTTT. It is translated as CASSEQGARSGQPQHF.

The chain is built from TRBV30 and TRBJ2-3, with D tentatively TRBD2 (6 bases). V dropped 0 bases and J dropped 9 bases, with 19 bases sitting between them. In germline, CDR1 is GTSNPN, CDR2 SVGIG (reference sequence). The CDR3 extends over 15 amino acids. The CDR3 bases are TGTGCCTGGAGTGTAATGCCGGGGGTCCTTACGACGCAGTATTTT. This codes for CAWSVMPGVLTTQYF. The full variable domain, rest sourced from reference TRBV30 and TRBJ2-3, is SQTIHQWPATLVQPVGSPLSLECTVEGTSNPNLYWYRQAAGRGLQLLFYSVGIGQISSEVPQNLSASRPQDRQFILSSKKLLLSDSGFYLCAWSVMPGVLTTQYFGPGTRLTVL.

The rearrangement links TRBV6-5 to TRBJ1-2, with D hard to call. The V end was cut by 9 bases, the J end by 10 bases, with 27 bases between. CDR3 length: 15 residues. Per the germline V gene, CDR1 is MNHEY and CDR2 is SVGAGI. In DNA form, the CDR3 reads TGTGCCAGTACCACACAGTGGGCCCTGGAGGAGTTCTACACCTTC. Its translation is CASTTQWALEEFYTF.

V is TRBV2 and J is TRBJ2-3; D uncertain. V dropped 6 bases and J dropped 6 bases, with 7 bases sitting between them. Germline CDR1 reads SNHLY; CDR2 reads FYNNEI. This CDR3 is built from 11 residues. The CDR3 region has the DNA TGTGCCAGCAGCGCAGCGGATACGCAGTATTTT. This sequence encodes CASSAADTQYF.

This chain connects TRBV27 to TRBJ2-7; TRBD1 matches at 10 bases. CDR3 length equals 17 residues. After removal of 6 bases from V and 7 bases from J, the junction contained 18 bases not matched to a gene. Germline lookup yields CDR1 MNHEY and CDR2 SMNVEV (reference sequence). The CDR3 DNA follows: TGTGCCAGCAGGTTTATACCCCCCGGGACAGGGGCGGAGGAGCAGTACTTC. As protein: CASRFIPPGTGAEEQYF.

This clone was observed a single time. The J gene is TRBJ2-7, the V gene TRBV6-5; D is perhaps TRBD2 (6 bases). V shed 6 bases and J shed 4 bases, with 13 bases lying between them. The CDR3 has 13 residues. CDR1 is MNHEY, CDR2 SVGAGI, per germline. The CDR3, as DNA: TGTGCCAGCAGCCCCGGGGGAGGTTACGAGCAGTACTTC. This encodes CASSPGGGYEQYF.

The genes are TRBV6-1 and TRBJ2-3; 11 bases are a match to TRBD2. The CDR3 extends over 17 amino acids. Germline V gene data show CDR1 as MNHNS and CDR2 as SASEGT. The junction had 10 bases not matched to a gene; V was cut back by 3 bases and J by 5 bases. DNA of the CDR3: TGTGCCAGCAGTGATATTGGGACTAGCGGTTTTGGAGATACGCAGTATTTT. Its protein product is CASSDIGTSGFGDTQYF.

In DNA, the CDR3 is TGTGCCAGCAGCTTAGTGTCACCAGGGGCAGAGACCCAGTACTTC. Protein sequence: CASSLVSPGAETQYF. The chain employs TRBV7-9 and TRBJ2-5; possibly TRBD1 for D (6 bases). V gave up 1 base and J gave up 4 bases, with 13 bases separating them. The CDR3 is made up of 15 amino acids. Germline CDR1 reads SEHNR; CDR2 reads FQNEAQ (reference sequence).

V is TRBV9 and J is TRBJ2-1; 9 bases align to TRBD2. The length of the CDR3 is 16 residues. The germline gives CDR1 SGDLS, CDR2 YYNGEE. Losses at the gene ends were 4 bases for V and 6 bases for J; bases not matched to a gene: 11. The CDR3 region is CASSYSGLAVFNEQFF. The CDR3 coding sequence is TGTGCCAGCAGCTACTCGGGACTAGCTGTATTCAATGAGCAGTTCTTC.

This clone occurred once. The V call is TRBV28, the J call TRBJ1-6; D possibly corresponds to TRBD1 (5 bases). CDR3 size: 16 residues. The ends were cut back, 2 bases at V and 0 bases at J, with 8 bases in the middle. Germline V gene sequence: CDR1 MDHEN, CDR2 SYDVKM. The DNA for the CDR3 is TGTGCCAGCAGTTTAATGGGGGGCTCCTATAATTCACCCCTCCACTTT. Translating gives CASSLMGGSYNSPLHF.

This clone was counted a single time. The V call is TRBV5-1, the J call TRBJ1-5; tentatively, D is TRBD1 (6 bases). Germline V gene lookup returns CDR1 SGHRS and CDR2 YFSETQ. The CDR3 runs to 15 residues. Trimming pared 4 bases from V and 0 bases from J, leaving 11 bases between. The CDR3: CASSEQGNSNQPQHF. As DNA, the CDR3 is TGCGCCAGCAGCGAACAGGGTAATAGCAATCAGCCCCAGCATTTT.

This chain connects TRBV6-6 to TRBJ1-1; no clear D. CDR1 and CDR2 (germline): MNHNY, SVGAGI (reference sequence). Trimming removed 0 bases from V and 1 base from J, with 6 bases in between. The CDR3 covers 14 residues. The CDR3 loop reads CASSYSAGNTEAFF. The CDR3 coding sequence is TGTGCCAGCAGTTACTCAGCGGGGAACACTGAAGCTTTCTTT.

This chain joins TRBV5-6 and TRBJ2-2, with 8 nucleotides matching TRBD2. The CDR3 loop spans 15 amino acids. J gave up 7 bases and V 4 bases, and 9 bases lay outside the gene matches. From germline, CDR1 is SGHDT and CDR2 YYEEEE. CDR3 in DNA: TGTGCCAGCAGCCTCTCTCACGGGAGGGTCGGGGAGCTGTTTTTT. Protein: CASSLSHGRVGELFF.

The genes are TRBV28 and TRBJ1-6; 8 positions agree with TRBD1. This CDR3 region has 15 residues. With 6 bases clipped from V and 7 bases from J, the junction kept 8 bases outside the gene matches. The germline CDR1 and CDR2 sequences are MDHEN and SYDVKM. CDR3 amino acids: CASRDQGAENSPLHF. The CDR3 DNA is TGTGCCAGCAGGGATCAGGGGGCAGAGAATTCACCCCTCCACTTT. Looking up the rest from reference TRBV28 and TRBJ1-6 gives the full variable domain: DVKVTQSSRYLVKRTGEKVFLECVQDMDHENMFWYRQDPGLGLRLIYFSYDVKMKEKGDIPEGYSVSREKKERFSLILESASTNQTSMYLCASRDQGAENSPLHFGNGTRLTVT.

The CDR3 loop reads CASMTSGSSTGELFF. The CDR3 bases are TGCGCCAGCATGACTAGCGGGAGTAGCACCGGGGAGCTGTTTTTT. The V call is TRBV5-1, the J call TRBJ2-2; 12 bases fit TRBD2. CDR1 and CDR2 from the germline V gene are SGHRS and YFSETQ. The CDR3 totals 15 residues. V trimming: 6 bases; J trimming: 4 bases; junction bases outside the gene matches: 4.

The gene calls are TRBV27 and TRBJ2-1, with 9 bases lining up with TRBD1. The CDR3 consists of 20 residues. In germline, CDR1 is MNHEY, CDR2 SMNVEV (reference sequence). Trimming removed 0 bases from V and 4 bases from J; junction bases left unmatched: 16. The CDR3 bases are TGTGCCAGCAGTTTATCCCTTTCCCAATACCGGGACAGGGAGTACAATGAGCAGTTCTTC. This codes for CASSLSLSQYRDREYNEQFF.

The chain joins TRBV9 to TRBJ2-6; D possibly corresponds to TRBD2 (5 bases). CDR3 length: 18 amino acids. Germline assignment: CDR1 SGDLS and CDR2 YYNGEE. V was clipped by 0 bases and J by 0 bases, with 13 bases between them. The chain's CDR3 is CASSVGLARSSGANVLTF. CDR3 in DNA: TGTGCCAGCAGCGTAGGCCTAGCACGGAGCTCTGGGGCCAACGTCCTGACTTTC.

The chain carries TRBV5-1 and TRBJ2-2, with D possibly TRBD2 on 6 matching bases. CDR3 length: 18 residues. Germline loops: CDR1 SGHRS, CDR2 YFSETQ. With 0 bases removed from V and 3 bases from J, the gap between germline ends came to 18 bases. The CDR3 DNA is TGCGCCAGCAGCTTGGGCGCGGGAATAGGGGTGGACACCGGGGAGCTGTTTTTT. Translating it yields CASSLGAGIGVDTGELFF.

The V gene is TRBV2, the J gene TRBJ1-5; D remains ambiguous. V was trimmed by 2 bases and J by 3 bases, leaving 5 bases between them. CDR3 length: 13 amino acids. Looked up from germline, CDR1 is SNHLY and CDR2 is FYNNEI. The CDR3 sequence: CASSETDNQPQHF. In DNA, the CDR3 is TGTGCCAGCAGTGAAACAGACAATCAGCCCCAGCATTTT.

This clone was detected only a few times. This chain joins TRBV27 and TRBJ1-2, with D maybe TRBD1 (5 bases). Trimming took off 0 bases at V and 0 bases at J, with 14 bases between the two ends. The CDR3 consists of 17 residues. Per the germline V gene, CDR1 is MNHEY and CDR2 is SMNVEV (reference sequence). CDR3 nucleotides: TGTGCCAGCAGTTTATCGAATGTCCTGACAGCTAACTATGGCTACACCTTC. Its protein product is CASSLSNVLTANYGYTF.